Shown below are 31 T cell receptor beta chains from a single sample sequenced in a study of blood T cells in healthy people across ages. Primed by a sample-barcoded 5' primer and a J-beta primer mix, a second PCR proceeded for 7 to 11 cycles. TCRdb reprocessed the 5' RACE reads via MiXCR and lists one record per CDR3 protein. In the table there are 1.6 million or so distinct CDR3 sequences, roughly 32% of which are singletons. The sequenced sample was blood. The receptors come from a woman aged 25-40 years in good health.

This clonotype has only a few counts. This chain joins TRBV15 and TRBJ2-1; a weak D match, TRBD2 (5 bases). The CDR3 consists of 16 residues. V was trimmed by 0 bases and J by 4 bases, leaving 13 bases between them. The germline gives CDR1 LNHNV, CDR2 YYDKDF (reference sequence). CDR3 DNA sequence: TGTGCCACCAGCAGAGATCCCAGCGGAAAATACAATGAGCAGTTCTTC. Protein sequence: CATSRDPSGKYNEQFF.

This clonotype showed up many times. The rearrangement uses TRBV7-3 and TRBJ2-1, with D possibly matching TRBD2 (6 bases). From germline, CDR1 is SGHTA and CDR2 FQGTGA. V was pared by 3 bases and J by 3 bases, with 15 bases between. The CDR3 has 16 residues. The CDR3 nucleotides read TGTGCCAGCAGCTTTCTGGGATCGGGACTCTACAATGAGCAGTTCTTC. It translates to CASSFLGSGLYNEQFF.

This clonotype has a single count. V and J are TRBV6-2 or TRBV6-3 and TRBJ2-7; TRBD1 matches at 8 bases. The better agreement between TRBJ2-5 and the DNA end casts doubt on the J call. This CDR3 is built from 13 residues. Germline loops: CDR1 MNHEY, CDR2 SVGEGT. The CDR3 spells CASRSRTGETQYF. Written as DNA, the CDR3 is TGTGCCAGCCGCTCAAGGACAGGGGAGACCCAGTACTTC.

The V call is TRBV27, the J call TRBJ2-7, with D possibly matching TRBD1 (5 bases). Germline CDR1 is MNHEY and CDR2 is SMNVEV (reference sequence). V lost 4 bases and J 10 bases, leaving 26 bases between the germline ends. This CDR3 is 16 amino acids long. The CDR3 bases are TGTGCCAGCAGTTCACTTGGGCAGGGTAACGAAAACATCCAGTACTTC. This sequence encodes CASSSLGQGNENIQYF.

The chain is built from TRBV9 and TRBJ1-1, with D perhaps TRBD1 (5 bases). Germline CDR1 and CDR2: SGDLS and YYNGEE. This CDR3 has 14 amino acids. The V and J ends lost 5 bases and 5 bases respectively, with 16 bases between them. The CDR3 is CASSEVQGGTEAFF. CDR3 nucleotides: TGTGCCAGCAGTGAGGTCCAGGGTGGGACTGAAGCTTTCTTT.

The genes are TRBV3-1 and TRBJ2-5; TRBD1 aligns across 11 bases. The length of the CDR3 is 19 residues. V was pared by 0 bases and J by 1 base, with 10 bases of the junction left unmatched. Germline V gene lookup returns CDR1 LGHDT and CDR2 YNNKEL (reference sequence). The chain's CDR3 is CASSQDRTGGDTSQETQYF. The DNA of the CDR3 is TGTGCCAGCAGCCAAGATCGGACAGGGGGCGATACCAGCCAAGAGACCCAGTACTTC.

On this clonotype: One junction end disagrees with the germline gene, perhaps due to a read error. The chain uses TRBV12-3 or TRBV12-4 and TRBJ2-2, with D uncertain. This CDR3 has 16 amino acids. CDR3 loop: CASSFWASANTRELFF. In DNA form, the CDR3 reads TGTGCCAGCAGTTTCTGGGCCTCGGCGAACACCAGGGAGCTGTTTTTT.

The chain joins TRBV29-1 to TRBJ2-5, with TRBD2 matching over 7 bases. The CDR3 has 13 amino acids. Trimming took 6 bases from V and 11 from J; bases not matched to a gene: 15. Germline CDR1 and CDR2: SQVTM and ANQGSEA. CDR3 nucleotides: TGCAGCGTCGGGCTAGCGGTATACAATGAGCAGTACTTC. Protein sequence: CSVGLAVYNEQYF.

V and J are TRBV12-3 or TRBV12-4 and TRBJ2-1; no firm D call. The CDR3 sequence is 13 residues long. The V end lost 3 bases, the J end lost 9 bases, and 12 bases lay between the germline ends. The CDR3 reads CASSFGMGSEQFF. Here the CDR3 DNA reads TGTGCCAGCAGTTTCGGCATGGGGTCTGAGCAGTTCTTC.

This clonotype was observed a handful of times. V usage is TRBV20-1 and J usage is TRBJ2-7; D might be TRBD2 (6 bases). Germline assignment: CDR1 DFQATT and CDR2 SNEGSKA (reference sequence). The CDR3 totals 15 residues. Trimming pared 2 bases from V and 5 bases from J, leaving 19 bases between. The CDR3 loop is CSARSRAGVGHEQYF. CDR3 nucleotide sequence: TGCAGTGCTAGATCCCGAGCGGGTGTCGGCCACGAGCAGTACTTC.

In its sample, this clonotype was seen a few times. This chain uses TRBV21-1 with TRBJ1-1. TRBV21-1 corresponds to a pseudogene. This CDR3 is built from 16 residues. The CDR3 loop is CASSKLRGTAGTEAFF. The DNA of the CDR3 is TGTGCCAGCAGCAAACTTAGGGGTACAGCGGGCACTGAAGCTTTCTTT.

Only a few counts were recorded for this clonotype. The V and J genes are TRBV28 and TRBJ2-5, with D unresolved. In germline, CDR1 is MDHEN, CDR2 SYDVKM. V was shortened by 6 bases and J by 7 bases, with 12 bases between the two germline ends. The CDR3 runs 12 residues. CDR3 amino acids: CASRQSLGTQYF. CDR3 sequence (DNA): TGTGCCAGCAGACAGAGCCTAGGGACCCAGTACTTC.

This clonotype was seen at least ten times. For the CDR3, the DNA is TGTGCCACCAGCCGCCGGGGCAGTCAAGAGACCCAGTACTTC. It specifies CATSRRGSQETQYF. The V and J genes are TRBV15 and TRBJ2-5; either TRBD1 or TRBD2 may fit D (5 bases each). Per the germline V gene, CDR1 is LNHNV and CDR2 is YYDKDF (reference sequence). With 5 bases removed from V and 2 bases from J, the gap between germline ends came to 12 bases. The CDR3 is 14 residues long.

This sequence joins TRBV4-1 and TRBJ1-4; 9 nucleotides align to TRBD1. J lost 7 bases, V lost 0 bases, and 6 bases had no gene match. The CDR3 spans 16 residues. Looked up from germline, CDR1 is MGHRA and CDR2 is YSYEKL. For the CDR3, the DNA is TGCGCCAGCAGCCAAGATCCGGGACAGGGAGGTGAAAAACTGTTTTTT. Translated, it gives CASSQDPGQGGEKLFF.

The genes are TRBV29-1 and TRBJ2-2, with D uncertain. Deletions cut 7 bases from V and 2 bases from J, with 5 bases between. Per the germline V gene, CDR1 is SQVTM and CDR2 is ANQGSEA. The CDR3 has 11 amino acids. CDR3 DNA sequence: TGCAGCGCCCAAAACACCGGGGAGCTGTTTTTT. Translated, it gives CSAQNTGELFF.

The genes are TRBV5-1 and TRBJ2-2; D gene ambiguous. This CDR3 is 15 amino acids long. V was pared by 1 base and J by 1 base, with 8 bases between. Germline lookup yields CDR1 SGHRS and CDR2 YFSETQ. In DNA, the CDR3 is TGCGCCAGCAGCTTGTGGCCAGGGAACACCGGGGAGCTGTTTTTT. Translation gives CASSLWPGNTGELFF.

This clonotype showed up just a few times. This chain connects TRBV20-1 to TRBJ2-1; D gene uncertain. The length of the CDR3 is 11 residues. The V and J ends lost 6 bases and 7 bases respectively, with 10 bases between them. CDR1 is DFQATT, CDR2 SNEGSKA, per germline (reference sequence). CDR3 loop: CSAHVQNEQFF. CDR3 nucleotide sequence: TGCAGTGCCCACGTTCAAAATGAGCAGTTCTTC.

The chain carries TRBV11-2 and TRBJ1-1; perhaps TRBD1 as D (6 bases). The germline CDR1 and CDR2 sequences are SGHAT and FQNNGV. There are 11 residues in the CDR3. The V end was cut by 5 bases, the J end by 8 bases, with 9 bases between. This CDR3 reads CASSTGIEAFF. The CDR3 nucleotides are TGTGCCAGCAGCACAGGGATCGAAGCTTTCTTT.

This clonotype appeared a few times. The chain carries TRBV6-6 and TRBJ2-1; no firm D call. This CDR3 spans 15 amino acids. V lost 6 bases and J lost 0, with 12 bases in between. The germline CDR1 and CDR2 sequences are MNHNY and SVGAGI (reference sequence). The CDR3 DNA reads TGTGCCAGCAGGAGTGGGGTCAGCTCCTACAATGAGCAGTTCTTC. As protein: CASRSGVSSYNEQFF.

This chain uses TRBV4-1 with TRBJ2-1; D not resolved. V was pared by 6 bases and J by 1 base, with 19 bases between. This CDR3 is 17 amino acids long. From germline, CDR1 is MGHRA and CDR2 YSYEKL. The CDR3, as DNA: TGCGCCAGCAGTCTTCTTATTTCTGTCGGATCCTACAATGAGCAGTTCTTC. Its translation is CASSLLISVGSYNEQFF.

This clonotype was seen a few times. V gene TRBV15 combines with J gene TRBJ2-3; 11 nucleotides match TRBD2. The CDR3 loop spans 16 amino acids. Trimming cost V 5 bases and J 3 bases; bases outside gene matches: 7. Germline V gene lookup returns CDR1 LNHNV and CDR2 YYDKDF (reference sequence). CDR3 loop: CATSLGGLAVTDTQYF. The CDR3 DNA follows: TGTGCCACCAGCCTGGGGGGACTAGCGGTAACAGATACGCAGTATTTT.

This rearrangement joins TRBV10-3 to TRBJ2-1, with 7 bases identical to TRBD2. V lost 11 bases and J lost 0; bases outside the gene matches: 7. In germline, CDR1 is ENHRY, CDR2 SYGVKD. This CDR3 spans 14 amino acids. The CDR3 sequence: CASGEGGSYNEQFF. The CDR3 region has the DNA TGTGCCTCCGGGGAGGGAGGCTCCTACAATGAGCAGTTCTTC.

This clonotype was seen a handful of times. The chain links TRBV20-1 to TRBJ2-3, with a tentative D call TRBD2 (5 bases). V was trimmed by 6 bases and J by 2 bases, leaving 12 bases between them. The CDR3 is 13 residues long. Germline CDR1 DFQATT, CDR2 SNEGSKA (reference sequence). The CDR3 loop reads CSAPGIATDTQYF. CDR3 sequence (DNA): TGCAGTGCACCCGGGATAGCCACAGATACGCAGTATTTT.

This clonotype was picked up a small number of times. CDR3 sequence (DNA): TGCGCCAGCAGCCAGAGAGGAGGACTAGCGTACGACAATGAGCAGTTCTTC. Its translation is CASSQRGGLAYDNEQFF. This chain connects TRBV4-1 to TRBJ2-1; 9 bases agree with TRBD2. V gave up 3 bases and J gave up 5 bases; unmatched junction bases: 11. CDR3 size: 17 residues. CDR1 and CDR2 from the germline V gene are MGHRA and YSYEKL.

This clonotype appeared a single time. V usage is TRBV2 and J usage is TRBJ2-2, with D maybe TRBD1 (5 bases). V dropped 8 bases and J dropped 5 bases, with 15 bases sitting between them. Germline CDR1 is SNHLY and CDR2 is FYNNEI. The CDR3 is 14 residues long. CDR3 coding DNA: TGTGCCAGCCGCCTTGGGGCTTCGACCGGGGAGCTGTTTTTT. It translates to CASRLGASTGELFF.

The chain couples TRBV10-3 to TRBJ2-1; no firm D call. The CDR3 consists of 12 residues. V lost 10 bases and J lost 5, with 12 bases in between. The V gene's germline CDR1 is ENHRY and CDR2 SYGVKD. The CDR3 protein is CATSDRDNEQFF. The CDR3 DNA reads TGTGCCACCAGCGACCGGGACAATGAGCAGTTCTTC.

The V call is TRBV7-6, the J call TRBJ2-5; possible D gene TRBD1, 5 bases. Germline loops: CDR1 SGHVS, CDR2 FNYEAQ. V lost 1 base to trimming and J lost 2 bases, with 11 bases between them. This CDR3 region has 15 residues. This CDR3 is CASSLGRTSQETQYF. DNA for the CDR3: TGTGCCAGCAGCTTAGGAAGGACATCGCAAGAGACCCAGTACTTC.

The table lists this clonotype with a few counts. J is TRBJ2-2 and V is TRBV7-9, with 7 bases fitting TRBD2. Trimming cost V 5 bases and J 5 bases; bases outside gene matches: 14. Germline lookup yields CDR1 SEHNR and CDR2 FQNEAQ (reference sequence). This CDR3 is 17 amino acids long. CDR3 in amino acids: CASSPSRGGTRTGELFF. In DNA, the CDR3 is TGTGCCAGCAGCCCCAGCCGGGGAGGGACGAGGACCGGGGAGCTGTTTTTT.

Notes on this clonotype: The junction departs from the called germline gene at one end, perhaps through a read error. The V gene is TRBV4-1, the J gene TRBJ2-3; 8 bases are shared with TRBD2. The CDR3 is 17 residues long. CDR1 is MGHRA and CDR2 is YSYEKL in the germline V gene. CDR3 in amino acids: CASSQEESGGPTNTQYF. CDR3 nucleotide sequence: TGCGCCAGCAGCCAAGAGGAGAGCGGGGGACCCACAAATACGCAGTATTTT.

Notes on this clonotype: A much larger clone sits a single nucleotide away, making a read error possible. V is TRBV7-9 and J is TRBJ2-6; D is ambiguous. The length of the CDR3 is 18 residues. The V gene's germline CDR1 is SEHNR and CDR2 FQNEAQ (reference sequence). DNA of the CDR3: TGTGCCCGCAGCTTACGTTTTGGTTTCAGCTCTGGGGCCAACGTCCTGACTTTC. It specifies CARSLRFGFSSGANVLTF.

This sequence joins TRBV6-5 and TRBJ2-7; the D is unclear. The CDR3 is made up of 15 amino acids. From germline, CDR1 is MNHEY and CDR2 SVGAGI. Trimming stripped 3 bases from V and 0 bases from J, with 12 bases between. The CDR3 sequence is CASSYGTPSSYEQYF. CDR3 nucleotide sequence: TGTGCCAGCAGTTATGGTACGCCGAGCTCCTACGAGCAGTACTTC.